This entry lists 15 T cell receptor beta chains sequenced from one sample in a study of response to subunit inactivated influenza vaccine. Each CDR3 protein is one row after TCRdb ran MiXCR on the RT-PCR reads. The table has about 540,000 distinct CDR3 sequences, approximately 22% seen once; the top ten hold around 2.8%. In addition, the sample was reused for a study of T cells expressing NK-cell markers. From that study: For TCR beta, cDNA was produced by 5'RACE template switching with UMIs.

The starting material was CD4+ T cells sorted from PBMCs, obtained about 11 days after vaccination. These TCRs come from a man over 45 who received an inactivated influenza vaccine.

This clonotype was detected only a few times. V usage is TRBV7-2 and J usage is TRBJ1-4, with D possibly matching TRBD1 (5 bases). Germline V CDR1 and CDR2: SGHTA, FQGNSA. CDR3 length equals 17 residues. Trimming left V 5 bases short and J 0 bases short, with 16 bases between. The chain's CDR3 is CASSRYKGGATNEKLFF. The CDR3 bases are TGTGCCAGCAGCCGCTACAAGGGAGGGGCAACTAATGAAAAACTGTTTTTT.

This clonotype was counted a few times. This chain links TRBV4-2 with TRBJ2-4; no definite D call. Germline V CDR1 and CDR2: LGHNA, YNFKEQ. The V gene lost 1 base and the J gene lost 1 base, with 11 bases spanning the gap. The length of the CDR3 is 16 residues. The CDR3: CASSQGVKRAKNIQYF. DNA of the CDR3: TGTGCCAGCAGCCAAGGCGTTAAGAGGGCCAAAAACATTCAGTACTTC.

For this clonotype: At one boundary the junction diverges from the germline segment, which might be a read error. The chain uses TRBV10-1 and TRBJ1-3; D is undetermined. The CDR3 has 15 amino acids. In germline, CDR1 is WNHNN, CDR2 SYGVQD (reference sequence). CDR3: CASRSDGLSGNTMYF. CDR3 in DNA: TGCGCCAGCAGGAGTGACGGCCTCTCTGGAAACACCATGTATTTT.

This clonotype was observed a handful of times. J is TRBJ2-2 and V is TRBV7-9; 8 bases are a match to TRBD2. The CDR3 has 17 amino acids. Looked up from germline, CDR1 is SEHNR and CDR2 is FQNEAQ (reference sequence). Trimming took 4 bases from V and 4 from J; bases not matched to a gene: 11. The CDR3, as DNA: TGTGCCAGCAGCTCCGGGACTAGTCGGGGGGTCACCGGGGAGCTGTTTTTT. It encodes CASSSGTSRGVTGELFF.

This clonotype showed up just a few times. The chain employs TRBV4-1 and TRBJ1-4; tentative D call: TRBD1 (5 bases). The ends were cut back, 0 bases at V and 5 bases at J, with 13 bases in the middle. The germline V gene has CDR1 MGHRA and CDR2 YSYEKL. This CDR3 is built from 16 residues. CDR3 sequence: CASSQDGTIPNEKLFF. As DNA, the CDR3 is TGCGCCAGCAGCCAAGATGGGACCATCCCGAATGAAAAACTGTTTTTT.

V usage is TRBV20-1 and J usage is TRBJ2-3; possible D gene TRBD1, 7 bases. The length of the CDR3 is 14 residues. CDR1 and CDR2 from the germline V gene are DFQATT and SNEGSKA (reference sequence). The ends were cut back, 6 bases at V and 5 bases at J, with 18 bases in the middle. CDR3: CSASRRGRGDTQYF. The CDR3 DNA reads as TGCAGTGCCTCGAGGAGGGGGCGCGGAGATACGCAGTATTTT.

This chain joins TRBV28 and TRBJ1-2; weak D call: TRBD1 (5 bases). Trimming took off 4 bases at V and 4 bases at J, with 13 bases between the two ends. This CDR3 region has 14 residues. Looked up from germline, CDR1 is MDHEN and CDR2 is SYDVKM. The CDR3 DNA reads TGTGCCAGCAGTTCAGACGTCGGGACCTATGGCTACACCTTC. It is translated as CASSSDVGTYGYTF.

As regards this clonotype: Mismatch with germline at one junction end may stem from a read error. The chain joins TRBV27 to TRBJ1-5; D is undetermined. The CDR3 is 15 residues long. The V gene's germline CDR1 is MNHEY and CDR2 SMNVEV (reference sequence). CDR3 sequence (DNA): TGTGCCAGCAGTCCGCGGTCGGCGGGCAATCGGCCCCAGCATTTT. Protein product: CASSPRSAGNRPQHF.

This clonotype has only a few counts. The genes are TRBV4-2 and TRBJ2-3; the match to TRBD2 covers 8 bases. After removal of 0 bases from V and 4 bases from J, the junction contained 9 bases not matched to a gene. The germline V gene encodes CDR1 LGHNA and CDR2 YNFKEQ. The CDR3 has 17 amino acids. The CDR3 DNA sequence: TGTGCCAGCAGCCAAGATAGGTCAAGCGGGGGACCAGATACGCAGTATTTT. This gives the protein CASSQDRSSGGPDTQYF.

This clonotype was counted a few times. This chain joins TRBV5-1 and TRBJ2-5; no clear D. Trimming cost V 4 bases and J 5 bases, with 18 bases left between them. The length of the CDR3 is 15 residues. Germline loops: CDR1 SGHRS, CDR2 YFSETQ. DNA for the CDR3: TGCGCCAGCAGCCCAGTTTCGGGCCTAGGGGAGACCCAGTACTTC. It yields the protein CASSPVSGLGETQYF.

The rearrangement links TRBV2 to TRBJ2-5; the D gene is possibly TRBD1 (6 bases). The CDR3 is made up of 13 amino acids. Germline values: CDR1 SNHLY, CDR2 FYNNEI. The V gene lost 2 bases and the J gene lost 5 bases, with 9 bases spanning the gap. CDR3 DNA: TGTGCCAGCAGTGAAACAGGGATGGAGACCCAGTACTTC. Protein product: CASSETGMETQYF.

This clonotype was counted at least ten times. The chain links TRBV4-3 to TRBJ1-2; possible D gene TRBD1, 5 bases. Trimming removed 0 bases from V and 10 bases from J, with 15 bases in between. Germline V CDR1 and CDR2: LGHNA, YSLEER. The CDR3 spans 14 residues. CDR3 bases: TGCGCCAGCAGCCAAGATTGGGGGTCACCACTCTACACCTTC. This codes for CASSQDWGSPLYTF.

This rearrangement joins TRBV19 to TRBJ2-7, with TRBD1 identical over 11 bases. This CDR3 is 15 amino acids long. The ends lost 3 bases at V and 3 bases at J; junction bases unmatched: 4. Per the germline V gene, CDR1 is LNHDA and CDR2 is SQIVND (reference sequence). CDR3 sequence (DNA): TGTGCCAGTAGTATCGGGACAGGGGGGTTCTACGAGCAGTACTTC. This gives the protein CASSIGTGGFYEQYF. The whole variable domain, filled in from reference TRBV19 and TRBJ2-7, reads DGGITQSPKYLFRKEGQNVTLSCEQNLNHDAMYWYRQDPGQGLRLIYYSQIVNDFQKGDIAEGYSVSREKKESFPLTVTSAQKNPTAFYLCASSIGTGGFYEQYFGPGTRLTVT.

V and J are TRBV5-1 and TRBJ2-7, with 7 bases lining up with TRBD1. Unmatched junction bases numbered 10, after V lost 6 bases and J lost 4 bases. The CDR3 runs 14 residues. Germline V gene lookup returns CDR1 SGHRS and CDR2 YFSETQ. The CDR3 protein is CASTWGKGAYEQYF. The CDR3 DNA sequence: TGCGCCAGCACCTGGGGAAAGGGGGCATACGAGCAGTACTTC.

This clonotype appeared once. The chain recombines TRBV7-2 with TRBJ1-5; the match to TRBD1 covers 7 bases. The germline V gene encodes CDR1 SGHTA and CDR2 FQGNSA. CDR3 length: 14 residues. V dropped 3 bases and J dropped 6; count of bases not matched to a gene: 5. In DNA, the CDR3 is TGTGCCAGCAGCTTCAGACAGGGCACTCAGCCCCAGCATTTT. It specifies CASSFRQGTQPQHF.